This T cell receptor (beta chain) came from a study of CXCR3-negative and CXCR3-positive naive CD8 T cells. Findings and caveats of the study: Naive CXCR3-negative and CXCR3-positive cells had similar TRBV-TRBJ usage; memory differed. Diversity ran similarly high across both naive subsets but far lower in memory CD8+ cells. Naive subsets did not differ in surface CD5, and TRB CDR3 properties served to infer TCR strength.

Per the germline V gene, CDR1 is SQVTM and CDR2 is ANQGSEA. The CDR3 has 14 residues. To note about this clonotype: What it recognizes is unknown.

Carrying UMI labels, the TRB cDNA libraries were prepared through 5' RACE. TCRdb re-called the 5' RACE reads and shows each CDR3 protein once, DNA omitted. Recorded for this sample: about 43,000 distinct CDR3 sequences. With around 310,000 cells each, the CD8+ T cell subsets were individually sorted in triplicate. The sequence came from a human donor in good health. Some clones in this sample may be carry-over from other donors' samples. Sequencing was done on a sample of memory CD8+ T cells from blood. The chain carries TRBV29-1 and TRBJ2-5; TCRdb designates TRBD1, a call that cannot be tested without DNA. The CDR3 loop is CSVEQGEEEETQYF. The variable domain in full, completed from reference TRBV29-1 and TRBJ2-5, reads SAVISQKPSRDICQRGTSLTIQCQVDSQVTMMFWYRQQPGQSLTLIATANQGSEATYESGFVIDKFPISRPNLTFSTLTVSNMSPEDSSIYLCSVEQGEEEETQYFGPGTRLLVL.